Detailed here is one T cell receptor (beta chain). Study processing details: The assay estimated nucleated cells by amplifying reference gene primers. Generated by immunoSEQ multiplex PCR, the TCRdb table keeps only in-frame clones and is missing some. V and J calls and clone size follow that table, whereas D and trimming were derived from the DNA. This table holds some 100,000 clones, almost 95% found once. These data are taken from a study of blood T cell repertoires in COVID-19. Overall study: Italy, Spain and the United States were the sources of the convalescent and acute COVID-19 samples. T cells, B-cell-depleted T cells, or PBMCs provided the cDNA or gDNA that served as material.

The sequence derives from a man aged 50-59 years with active COVID-19. Material for sequencing was peripheral blood.

CDR3 nucleotides: TGTGCCATCAACTCCTGGGGCGGCCGAAGCACAGATACGCAGTATTTT. Translated, it gives CAINSWGGRSTDTQYF. The chain uses TRBV10-3 and TRBJ2-3; weak D call: TRBD1 (5 bases). Trimming shortened V by 7 bases and J by 0 bases, and 17 bases separated the two germline ends. The CDR3 extends over 16 amino acids. The germline V gene has CDR1 ENHRY and CDR2 SYGVKD.